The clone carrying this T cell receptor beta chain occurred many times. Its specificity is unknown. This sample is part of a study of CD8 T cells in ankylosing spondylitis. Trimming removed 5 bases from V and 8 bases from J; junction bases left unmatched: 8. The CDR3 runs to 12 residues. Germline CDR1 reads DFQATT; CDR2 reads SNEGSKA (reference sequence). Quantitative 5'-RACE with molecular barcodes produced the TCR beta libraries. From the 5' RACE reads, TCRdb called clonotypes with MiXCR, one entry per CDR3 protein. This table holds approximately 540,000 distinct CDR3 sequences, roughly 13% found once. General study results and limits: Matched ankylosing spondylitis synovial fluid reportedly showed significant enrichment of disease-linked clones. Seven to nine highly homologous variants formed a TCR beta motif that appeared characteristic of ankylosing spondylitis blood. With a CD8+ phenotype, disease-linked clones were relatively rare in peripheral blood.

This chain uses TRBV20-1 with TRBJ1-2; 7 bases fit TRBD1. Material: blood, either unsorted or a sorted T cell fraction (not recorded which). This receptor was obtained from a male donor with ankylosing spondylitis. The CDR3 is CSAGTEEGGYTF. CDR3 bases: TGCAGTGCTGGGACAGAGGAGGGGGGCTACACCTTC.